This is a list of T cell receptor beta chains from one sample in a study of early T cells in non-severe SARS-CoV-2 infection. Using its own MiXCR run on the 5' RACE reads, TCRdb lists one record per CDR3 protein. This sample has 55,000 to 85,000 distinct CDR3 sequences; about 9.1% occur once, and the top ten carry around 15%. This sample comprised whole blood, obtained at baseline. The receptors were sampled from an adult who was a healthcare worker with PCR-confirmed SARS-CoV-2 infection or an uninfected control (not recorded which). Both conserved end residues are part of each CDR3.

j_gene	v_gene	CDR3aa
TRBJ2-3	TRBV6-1	CASSVKTGDSTDTQYF
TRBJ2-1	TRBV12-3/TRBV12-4	CASSLTRDNEQFF
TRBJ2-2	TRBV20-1	CSVPGRKTGELFF
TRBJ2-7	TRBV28	CASSPRGLHYEQYF
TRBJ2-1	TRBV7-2	CASSQDDARPGQFF
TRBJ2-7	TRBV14	CASSQRTGGSEQYF
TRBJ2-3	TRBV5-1	CASSLGLAGATDTQYF
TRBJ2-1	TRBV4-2	CASSQEGAGTHNEQFF
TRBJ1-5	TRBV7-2	CASSSRGNNQPQHF
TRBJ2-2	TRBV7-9	CASSFATANTGELFF
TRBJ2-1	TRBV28	CASSLGWWQFF
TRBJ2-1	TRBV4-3	CASSQVFRDYNEQFF
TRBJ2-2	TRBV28	CASSGTSGRRWDTGELFF
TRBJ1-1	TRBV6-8	CASSTGQENTEAFF
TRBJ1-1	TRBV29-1	CSASDPADTEAFF
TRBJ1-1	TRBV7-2	CASSLAKSSEAFF
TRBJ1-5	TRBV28	CASSPGRRIKPQHF
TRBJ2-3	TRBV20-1	CSARPTSGRGGTDTQYF
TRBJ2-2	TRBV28	CASRPLRTSGRARTGELFF
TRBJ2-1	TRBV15	CATSRDLGDGEQFF
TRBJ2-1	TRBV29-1	CSVSGLKYNEQFF
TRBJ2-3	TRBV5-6	CASSFWGRTDTQYF
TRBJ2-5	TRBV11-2	CASSPSMGGGPQTQYF
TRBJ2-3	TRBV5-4	CASSLQTATDTQYF
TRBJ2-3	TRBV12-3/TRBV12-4	CASNPLGLSTDTQYF
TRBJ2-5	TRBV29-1	CSVSQGVETQYF
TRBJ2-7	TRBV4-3	CASSLNRGGFYEQYF
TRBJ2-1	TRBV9	CASSVEPSFYNEQFF
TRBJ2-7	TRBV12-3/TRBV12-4	CASSFDRVYEQYF
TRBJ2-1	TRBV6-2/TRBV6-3	CASSPRTSGTSYNEQFF
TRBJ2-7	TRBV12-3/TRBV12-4	CASSLQPDRYEQYF
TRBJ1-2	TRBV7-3	CASSPGTPGYGYTF
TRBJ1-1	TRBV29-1	CSVEWQIDTEAFF
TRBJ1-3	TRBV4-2	CASSQDPGSGNTIYF
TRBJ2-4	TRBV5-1	CASSGRQGARNIQYF
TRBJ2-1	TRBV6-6	CASSLKGNEQFF
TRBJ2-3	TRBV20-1	CSASGEGTSGSTDTQYF
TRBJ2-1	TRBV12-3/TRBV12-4	CASSLLGNEQFF
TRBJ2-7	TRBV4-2	CASSQEGDSSYEQYF
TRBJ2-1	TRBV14	CASSLLAYDEQFF
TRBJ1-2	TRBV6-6	CASSKQGDYGYTF
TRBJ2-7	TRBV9	CASSPGQDSYEQYF
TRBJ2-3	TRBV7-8	CASSVRGGLASDTQYF
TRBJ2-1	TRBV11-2	CASSLGIGGGNNEQFF
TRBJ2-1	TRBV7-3	CASSLTGSSYNEQFF
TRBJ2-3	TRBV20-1	CSAGLAGAGRTDTQYF
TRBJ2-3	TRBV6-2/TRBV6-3	CASSLAGGLSTDTQYF
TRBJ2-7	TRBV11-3	CASSRRLDRVTLYEQYF
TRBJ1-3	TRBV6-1	CASRANAGRGNTIYF
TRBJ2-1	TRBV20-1	CSARKAGGRNEQFF
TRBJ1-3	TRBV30	CAFESGQLNTIYF
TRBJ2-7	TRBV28	CASSLPGGYYEQYF
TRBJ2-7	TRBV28	CASRTRTGRAYEQYF
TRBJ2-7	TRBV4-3	CASSQDNPGSSYEQYF
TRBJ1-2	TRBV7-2	CASSPPIPAGGLSNYGYTF
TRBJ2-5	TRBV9	CASSVLLAGGPETQYF
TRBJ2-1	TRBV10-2	CASSEGGLAATREQFF
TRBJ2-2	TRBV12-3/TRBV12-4	CASSFPRFGLAGPNANTGELFF